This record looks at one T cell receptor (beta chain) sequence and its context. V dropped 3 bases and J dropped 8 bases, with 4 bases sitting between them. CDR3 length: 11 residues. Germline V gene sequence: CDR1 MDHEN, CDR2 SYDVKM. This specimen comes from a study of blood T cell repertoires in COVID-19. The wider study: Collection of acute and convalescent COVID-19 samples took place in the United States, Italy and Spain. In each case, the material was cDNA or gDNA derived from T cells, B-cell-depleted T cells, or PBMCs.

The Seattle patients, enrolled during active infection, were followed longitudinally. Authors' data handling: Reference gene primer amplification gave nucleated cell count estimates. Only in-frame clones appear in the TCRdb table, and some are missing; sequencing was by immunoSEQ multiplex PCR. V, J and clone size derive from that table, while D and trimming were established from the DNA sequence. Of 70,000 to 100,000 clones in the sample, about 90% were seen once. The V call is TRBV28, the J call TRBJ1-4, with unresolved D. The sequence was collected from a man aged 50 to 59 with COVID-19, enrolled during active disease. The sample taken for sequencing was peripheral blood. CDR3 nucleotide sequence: TGTGCCAGCAGTTTCTTGGAAAAACTGTTTTTT. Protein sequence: CASSFLEKLFF.